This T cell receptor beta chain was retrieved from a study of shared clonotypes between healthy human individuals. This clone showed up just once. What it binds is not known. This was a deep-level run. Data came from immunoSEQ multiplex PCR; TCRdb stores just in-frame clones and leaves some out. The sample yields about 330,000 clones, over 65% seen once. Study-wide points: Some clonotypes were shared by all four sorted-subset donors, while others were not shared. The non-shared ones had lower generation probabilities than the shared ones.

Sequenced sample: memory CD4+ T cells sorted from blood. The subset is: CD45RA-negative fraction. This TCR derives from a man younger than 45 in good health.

The CDR3: CASSPQGNIQYF. The DNA for the CDR3 is TGTGCCAGCAGCCCTCAGGGGAACATTCAGTACTTC. The chain couples TRBV9 to TRBJ2-4, with D maybe TRBD1 (6 bases). The CDR3 length is 12 residues. Germline lookup yields CDR1 SGDLS and CDR2 YYNGEE. The V and J ends lost 4 bases and 7 bases respectively, with 9 bases between them.